A single sample is the source of the 32 T cell receptor beta chains below, sequenced in a study of blood T cell repertoires in COVID-19. Data came from immunoSEQ multiplex PCR; TCRdb stores just in-frame clones and leaves some out. The repertoire consists of 250,000 to 350,000 clones, with roughly 80% occurring once and the leading ten covering more than 1.2%. The sample was peripheral blood. The receptors shown here come from a human donor with COVID-19, enrolled during active disease. The donor label of this sample is uncertain.

V usage is TRBV3-1 (or the pseudogene TRBV3-2) and J usage is TRBJ2-7; 12 positions agree with TRBD2. The germline V gene encodes CDR1 LGHDT and CDR2 YNNKEL (reference sequence). The CDR3 length is 14 residues. V was pared by 1 base and J by 7 bases, with 2 bases of the junction left unmatched. The CDR3 DNA reads TGTGCCAGCAGCCAAGTACTAGCGGGAGGTGAGCAGTACTTC. This gives the protein CASSQVLAGGEQYF.

This chain uses TRBV12-3 or TRBV12-4 with TRBJ2-1, with D possibly TRBD2 on 5 matching bases. V was cut by 6 bases and J by 10 bases, with 13 bases left in between. The CDR3 totals 12 residues. The CDR3 protein is CASRSSLREQFF. The CDR3 DNA reads TGTGCCAGCAGGTCTAGCCTGCGGGAGCAGTTCTTC.

The chain carries TRBV7-3 and TRBJ2-1; TRBD2 aligns across 13 bases. Germline CDR1 reads SGHTA; CDR2 reads FQGTGA. The length of the CDR3 is 15 residues. V lost 5 bases, J lost 2 bases, and 0 bases stayed unmatched. DNA of the CDR3: TGTGCCAGCAGCACTAGCGGGGGGGCCTACAATGAGCAGTTCTTC. Amino acids: CASSTSGGAYNEQFF.

The CDR3 DNA reads as TGTGCCAGCAGTGAGAACAGCTCCTACGAGCAGTACTTC. Amino acids: CASSENSSYEQYF. The chain combines TRBV6-1 with TRBJ2-7; the D is unclear. Germline V gene data show CDR1 as MNHNS and CDR2 as SASEGT. V was trimmed by 3 bases and J by 0 bases, leaving 6 bases between them. The length of the CDR3 is 13 residues.

The chain is built from TRBV23-1 and TRBJ2-6; perhaps TRBD1 as D (6 bases). TRBV23-1 is identified as an open reading frame with a role that is uncertain. V dropped 4 bases and J dropped 5 bases, with 18 bases sitting between them. CDR3 size: 17 residues. The CDR3 nucleotides read TGCGCCAGCAGTCCGCAAACAGGGTTGGGACGGGCCAACGTCCTGACTTTC. Translation: CASSPQTGLGRANVLTF.

The CDR3 DNA reads as TGTGCCAGCAGCGTAACTAGCGGGCATGAGGCGGATACGCAGTATTTT. As protein: CASSVTSGHEADTQYF. V and J are TRBV9 and TRBJ2-3, with 9 bases fitting TRBD2. The CDR3 runs to 16 residues. V was pared by 1 base and J by 6 bases, with 9 bases of the junction left unmatched. Germline V gene sequence: CDR1 SGDLS, CDR2 YYNGEE.

V is TRBV7-2 and J is TRBJ2-4, with D possibly matching TRBD2 (6 bases). The ends were cut back, 5 bases at V and 8 bases at J, with 19 bases in the middle. The CDR3 runs 15 residues. The germline CDR1 and CDR2 sequences are SGHTA and FQGNSA. Here the CDR3 reads CASSPYLAAWDIQYF. In DNA form, the CDR3 reads TGTGCCAGCAGCCCCTACTTAGCGGCCTGGGACATTCAGTACTTC.

This chain links TRBV7-9 with TRBJ2-3, with unresolved D. This CDR3 region has 13 residues. V was trimmed by 3 bases and J by 4 bases, leaving 8 bases between them. CDR1 is SEHNR and CDR2 is FQNEAQ in the germline V gene (reference sequence). The CDR3 DNA is TGTGCCAGCAGCTTGAGAGGTCCAGATACGCAGTATTTT. As protein: CASSLRGPDTQYF. Looking up the rest from reference TRBV7-9 and TRBJ2-3 gives the full variable domain: DTGVSQNPRHKITKRGQNVTFRCDPISEHNRLYWYRQTLGQGPEFLTYFQNEAQLEKSRLLSDRFSAERPKGSFSTLEIQRTEQGDSAMYLCASSLRGPDTQYFGPGTRLTVL.

The V call is TRBV6-4, the J call TRBJ1-5; perhaps TRBD1 as D (5 bases). V shed 5 bases and J shed 5 bases, with 10 bases lying between them. CDR1 MRHNA and CDR2 SNTAGT come from the germline V gene. This CDR3 region has 13 residues. As DNA, the CDR3 is TGTGCCAGCAGTCTGACAGCCGATCAGCCCCAGCATTTT. This sequence encodes CASSLTADQPQHF.

The CDR3 region is CASTGVSTNTEAFF. The CDR3 coding sequence is TGTGCCAGTACAGGGGTTTCAACGAACACTGAAGCTTTCTTT. This rearrangement joins TRBV5-4 to TRBJ1-1; 7 bases are a match to TRBD1. Germline CDR1 is SGHNT and CDR2 is YYREEE (reference sequence). Unmatched junction bases numbered 8, after V lost 8 bases and J lost 1 base. The CDR3 covers 14 residues.

This clone was counted between two and nine times. J is TRBJ2-2 and V is TRBV10-3, with TRBD1 matching 8 bases. Looked up from germline, CDR1 is ENHRY and CDR2 is SYGVKD. With 10 bases clipped from V and 2 bases from J, the junction kept 6 bases outside the gene matches. The CDR3 is made up of 14 amino acids. The CDR3 DNA reads as TGTGCCACCCAGGGGGCGGGAAACACCGGGGAGCTGTTTTTT. Its protein is CATQGAGNTGELFF.

The rearrangement joins TRBV28 to TRBJ1-2; D unresolved. The germline V gene encodes CDR1 MDHEN and CDR2 SYDVKM. Trimming removed 3 bases from V and 4 bases from J, with 9 bases in between. The CDR3 contains 13 residues. The CDR3 sequence: CASSLSVVYGYTF. As DNA, the CDR3 is TGTGCCAGCAGTTTGTCGGTCGTCTATGGCTACACCTTC.

The chain is built from TRBV7-3 and TRBJ1-1; no clear D. The CDR3 sequence is 13 residues long. V lost 1 base and J 3 bases, leaving 6 bases between the germline ends. Germline values: CDR1 SGHTA, CDR2 FQGTGA. CDR3: CASSLRAHTEAFF. CDR3 coding DNA: TGTGCCAGCAGCTTAAGAGCTCACACTGAAGCTTTCTTT.

The V and J genes are TRBV3-1 (or the pseudogene TRBV3-2) and TRBJ2-5; 8 positions match TRBD2. Germline CDR1 is LGHDT and CDR2 is YNNKEL (reference sequence). This CDR3 is built from 16 residues. Trimming removed 0 bases from V and 2 bases from J; junction bases left unmatched: 5. The CDR3 is CASSQDLAGGQETQYF. The CDR3 DNA reads TGTGCCAGCAGCCAAGATTTGGCGGGAGGTCAAGAGACCCAGTACTTC.

The J gene is TRBJ1-3, the V gene TRBV28; D not resolved. CDR3 length equals 13 residues. Germline CDR1 is MDHEN and CDR2 is SYDVKM. V dropped 7 bases and J dropped 4 bases, with 11 bases sitting between them. The DNA for the CDR3 is TGTGCCAGCATGAGGGCTACCGGAAACACCATATATTTT. Translated: CASMRATGNTIYF.

The genes are TRBV9 and TRBJ1-6; 8 positions match TRBD1. CDR3 length equals 15 residues. V lost 4 bases to trimming and J lost 7 bases; unmatched junction nucleotides: 7. CDR1 is SGDLS, CDR2 YYNGEE, per germline. The CDR3 reads CASSPQDRDNSPLHF. For the CDR3, the DNA is TGTGCCAGCAGCCCCCAGGACAGGGACAATTCACCCCTCCACTTT.

The chain has TRBV7-3 and TRBJ2-3; 13 nucleotides match TRBD2. The CDR3 is 16 amino acids. After removal of 5 bases from V and 4 bases from J, the junction contained 6 bases not matched to a gene. Looked up from germline, CDR1 is SGHTA and CDR2 is FQGTGA. The CDR3 sequence: CASSAGLAGAADTQYF. The CDR3 nucleotides read TGTGCCAGCAGCGCCGGACTAGCGGGAGCTGCAGATACGCAGTATTTT.

The chain employs TRBV6-2 or TRBV6-3 and TRBJ2-1, with 15 positions matching TRBD2. The CDR3 spans 15 residues. V lost 7 bases, J lost 9 bases, and 7 bases stayed unmatched. The germline CDR1 and CDR2 sequences are MNHEY and SVGEGT. CDR3 protein: CASTPGLAGGIEQFF. For the CDR3, the DNA is TGTGCCAGCACCCCGGGACTAGCGGGAGGTATTGAGCAGTTCTTC.

V gene TRBV11-2 combines with J gene TRBJ2-1; D uncertain. Trimming cost V 4 bases and J 9 bases, with 13 bases left between them. Germline V CDR1 and CDR2: SGHAT, FQNNGV. The CDR3 extends over 13 amino acids. The CDR3 DNA reads TGTGCCAGCAGCTCCTCGTCTAGAGGTGAGCAGTTCTTC. This translates into CASSSSSRGEQFF.

The V call is TRBV28, the J call TRBJ2-1; 9 bases line up with TRBD2. CDR3 length equals 14 residues. The J segment lost 8 bases and the V segment lost 7 bases, leaving 9 bases of the junction unmatched. Germline values: CDR1 MDHEN, CDR2 SYDVKM. CDR3 residues: CASKPGLATYEQFF. The CDR3 DNA is TGTGCCAGCAAGCCGGGACTAGCTACTTATGAGCAGTTCTTC.

The chain links TRBV18 to TRBJ1-2; possible D gene TRBD1, 5 bases. V gave up 6 bases and J gave up 4 bases, with 24 bases separating them. The germline gives CDR1 KGHSH, CDR2 LQKENI. CDR3 length: 17 amino acids. CDR3 DNA: TGTGCCAGCTCGCCCCGGCGGGGGGAGGTGTCCAGCTATGGCTACACCTTC. Its protein is CASSPRRGEVSSYGYTF. Full variable domain (outside the CDR3, taken from reference TRBV18 and TRBJ1-2): NAGVMQNPRHLVRRRGQEARLRCSPMKGHSHVYWYRQLPEEGLKFMVYLQKENIIDESGMPKERFSAEFPKEGPSILRIQQVVRGDSAAYFCASSPRRGEVSSYGYTFGSGTRLTVV.

The chain links TRBV19 to TRBJ1-1; 7 bases match TRBD1. J was trimmed by 6 bases and V by 5 bases; bases with no gene match: 6. Per the germline V gene, CDR1 is LNHDA and CDR2 is SQIVND (reference sequence). The CDR3 sequence is 13 residues long. CDR3 in amino acids: CASSDRVPAEAFF. The CDR3 DNA reads as TGTGCCAGTAGTGACAGGGTCCCCGCTGAAGCTTTCTTT.

J is TRBJ2-1 and V is TRBV6-5, with a possible D match to TRBD2 (6 bases). Germline loops: CDR1 MNHEY, CDR2 SVGAGI. There are 16 residues in the CDR3. The V end was cut by 4 bases, the J end by 2 bases, with 15 bases between. The CDR3 reads CASSSRGLDPYNEQFF. CDR3 DNA: TGTGCCAGCAGTTCGAGGGGACTCGACCCCTACAATGAGCAGTTCTTC.

J is TRBJ1-4 and V is TRBV10-3; D ambiguous. V was trimmed by 3 bases and J by 7 bases, leaving 6 bases between them. Germline V CDR1 and CDR2: ENHRY, SYGVKD. The CDR3 is made up of 12 amino acids. The DNA for the CDR3 is TGTGCCATCAGTGATGGCGGTGAAAAACTGTTTTTT. Residues: CAISDGGEKLFF.

The chain has TRBV7-8 and TRBJ1-3; 9 bases map to TRBD1. CDR1 is SGHVS and CDR2 is FQNEAQ in the germline V gene. This CDR3 comprises 15 residues. With 1 base clipped from V and 4 bases from J, the junction kept 2 bases outside the gene matches. CDR3 coding DNA: TGTGCCAGCAGCTTAGTCACAGGGGGCGGAAACACCATATATTTT. This sequence encodes CASSLVTGGGNTIYF.

V and J are TRBV5-1 and TRBJ1-1; D might be TRBD1 (5 bases). Trimming shortened V by 2 bases and J by 4 bases, and 24 bases separated the two germline ends. Looked up from germline, CDR1 is SGHRS and CDR2 is YFSETQ. This CDR3 comprises 18 residues. The chain's CDR3 is CASSLIRDLGRSSTEAFF. The CDR3 DNA follows: TGCGCCAGCAGCTTAATACGGGACTTAGGGAGATCATCCACTGAAGCTTTCTTT.

The V gene is TRBV7-9, the J gene TRBJ1-3; D is perhaps TRBD1 (5 bases). The V gene lost 0 bases and the J gene lost 3 bases, with 21 bases spanning the gap. Germline V gene sequence: CDR1 SEHNR, CDR2 FQNEAQ (reference sequence). The CDR3 covers 19 residues. The CDR3 DNA is TGTGCCAGCAGCTTAGCGAGACAGTCAAATTTGTTCTATGGAAACACCATATATTTT. Residues: CASSLARQSNLFYGNTIYF.

The chain uses TRBV7-2 and TRBJ2-1; 15 positions agree with TRBD2. The CDR3 spans 16 residues. The V gene end was trimmed by 2 bases and the J gene end by 7 bases; junction bases not matched to a gene: 3. CDR1 and CDR2 (germline): SGHTA, FQGNSA. The CDR3 coding sequence is TGTGCCAGCAGCTTATTGGGACTAGCGGGGGGAAATGAGCAGTTCTTC. Its translation is CASSLLGLAGGNEQFF.

This sequence joins TRBV24-1 and TRBJ2-3, with 11 nucleotides matching TRBD2. V gave up 3 bases and J gave up 3 bases; unmatched junction bases: 1. Germline CDR1 and CDR2: KGHDR and SFDVKD. This CDR3 has 15 residues. The CDR3 nucleotides are TGTGCCACCAGTGATACTAGCGGGAGTACAGATACGCAGTATTTT. Translating it yields CATSDTSGSTDTQYF.

The chain couples TRBV28 to TRBJ2-1; D perhaps matches TRBD2 (6 bases). Trimming cost V 6 bases and J 4 bases, with 22 bases left between them. CDR1 and CDR2 (germline): MDHEN, SYDVKM. This CDR3 is 17 amino acids long. The CDR3 here is CASRPWGTGAAYNEQFF. Written as DNA, the CDR3 is TGTGCCAGCAGGCCCTGGGGTACGGGAGCGGCATACAATGAGCAGTTCTTC.

The V call is TRBV28, the J call TRBJ1-4, with 9 bases lining up with TRBD1. CDR1 MDHEN and CDR2 SYDVKM come from the germline V gene. V was pared by 2 bases and J by 5 bases, with 3 bases of the junction left unmatched. This CDR3 contains 15 residues. CDR3 bases: TGTGCCAGCAGTTTAGGGGACAGGGCAAATGAAAAACTGTTTTTT. Translated, it gives CASSLGDRANEKLFF.

This chain links TRBV7-2 with TRBJ1-5, with 7 bases that match TRBD1. After removal of 5 bases from V and 0 bases from J, the junction contained 7 bases not matched to a gene. The CDR3 is 16 amino acids. The germline V gene has CDR1 SGHTA and CDR2 FQGNSA. The DNA for the CDR3 is TGTGCCAGCAGCCCGACAGGGAGCGCTAGCAATCAGCCCCAGCATTTT. It encodes CASSPTGSASNQPQHF.